This entry concerns a single T cell receptor (beta chain). Its cognate antigen is unknown. Trimming took 2 bases from V and 5 from J, leaving 9 bases between them. The CDR3 spans 13 residues. This record belongs to a study of T cell responses to AZD1222 COVID-19 vaccine. Broader study findings: Of spike-specific TCRs, nearly half reportedly target regions left unmutated in variants.

Profiling relied on immunoSEQ multiplex PCR, and the TCRdb table lists in-frame clones only, not all of them. This table holds around 200,000 clones, around 88% found once. The TCR comes from an adult in good health. The J gene is TRBJ2-5, the V gene TRBV12-3 or TRBV12-4; the D is unclear. The sample here was peripheral blood, taken on day 0 of AZD1222 vaccination. The CDR3 region has the DNA TGTGCCAGCAGTTTAATGGGAAGGGAGACCCAGTACTTC. Translated: CASSLMGRETQYF.